Many counts were recorded for the clone carrying this T cell receptor beta chain. Its antigen is unknown. The CDR3 extends over 16 amino acids. The germline CDR1 and CDR2 sequences are MDHEN and SYDVKM. The V segment lost 4 bases and the J segment 10 bases; nucleotides outside the gene matches: 14. This sample was included in a study of regulatory T cells in long-lasting Graves disease. Time point here: newly diagnosed GD, antithyroid drugs for less than 3 months. From RNA extracted from PBMCs, the TCR library was made. Graves' disease diagnosis followed American Thyroid Association guidelines. CDR3-region Arm-PCR and iRepertoire HTBI primers produced the TCR beta libraries. TCRdb analysed the multiplex PCR reads with MiXCR anew, one entry per CDR3 protein. The data show around 330,000 distinct CDR3 sequences, 15% to 20% seen once. Notes on the study in general: Gene preferences differed: TRBV28, TRBJ1-2, TRBJ2-5 in persistent cases. Whereas new patients shared 1,000 or so public clonotypes, persistent patients shared more, at about 3,000.

The sample in question was peripheral blood mononuclear cells (PBMCs), obtained at new diagnosis, from a patient treated with antithyroid drugs. This receptor was obtained from a female donor with Graves disease. The chain has TRBV28 and TRBJ2-1, with 9 bases fitting TRBD2. For the CDR3, the DNA is TGTGCCAGCAGTTCTTTAGCGGGAGATTACGCCGGGGAGCAGTTCTTC. This sequence encodes CASSSLAGDYAGEQFF.